Following are 32 T cell receptor beta chains from one sample sequenced in a study of cytomegalovirus exposure and HLA in healthy donors. Use of 60 Vbeta and 13 Jbeta primers characterized the PCR. The table came from immunoSEQ multiplex PCR; TCRdb's copy has only in-frame clones and leaves some out. Of some 190,000 clones detected, around 80% appear once; the ten largest clones hold approximately 2%. The sequenced sample consisted of PBMCs. The receptors were gathered from a woman aged 25 to 39 in good health and CMV-seronegative.

This clone was observed a handful of times. The chain combines TRBV30 with TRBJ1-1; 8 bases are a match to TRBD1. The CDR3 is 15 amino acids. The germline V gene has CDR1 GTSNPN and CDR2 SVGIG (reference sequence). J was trimmed by 0 bases and V by 3 bases; bases with no gene match: 6. CDR3 in DNA: TGTGCCTGGAGCGGGACAGGAGGAATGAACACTGAAGCTTTCTTT. Residues: CAWSGTGGMNTEAFF.

The rearrangement joins TRBV19 to TRBJ2-2, with a possible D match to TRBD1 (6 bases). CDR1 LNHDA and CDR2 SQIVND come from the germline V gene (reference sequence). Deletions cut 5 bases from V and 1 base from J, with 23 bases between. The CDR3 length is 19 residues. Here the CDR3 DNA reads TGTGCCAGTAGTGTACTACCGGGACAACCTACATGGAACACCGGGGAGCTGTTTTTT. As protein: CASSVLPGQPTWNTGELFF.

The chain recombines TRBV4-1 with TRBJ2-3, with 7 positions matching TRBD1. The CDR3 totals 16 residues. Germline-derived CDR1 and CDR2 are MGHRA and YSYEKL. V shed 0 bases, J shed 2 bases, and the junction held 5 bases outside the gene matches. The CDR3 region is CASSQEGGANTDTQYF. The DNA of the CDR3 is TGCGCCAGCAGCCAAGAAGGGGGCGCGAACACAGATACGCAGTATTTT.

The chain links TRBV2 to TRBJ1-1; no clear D. V was shortened by 6 bases and J by 1 base, with 9 bases between the two germline ends. Germline V gene data show CDR1 as SNHLY and CDR2 as FYNNEI. This CDR3 is built from 13 residues. CDR3 nucleotide sequence: TGTGCCAGCAGCGGGTCGGCGAACACTGAAGCTTTCTTT. Its translation is CASSGSANTEAFF. Based on the CDR3 plus reference TRBV2 and TRBJ1-1, the full variable domain is EPEVTQTPSHQVTQMGQEVILRCVPISNHLYFYWYRQILGQKVEFLVSFYNNEISEKSEIFDDQFSVERPDGSNFTLKIRSTKLEDSAMYFCASSGSANTEAFFGQGTRLTVV.

Details on this clone: Relative to the germline gene, one junction end is altered; a read error may explain this. The rearrangement links TRBV7-7 to TRBJ2-5, with 10 bases lining up with TRBD2. The CDR3 spans 14 residues. Germline V CDR1 and CDR2: SSHAT, FNYEAQ (reference sequence). CDR3 in DNA: TGTGCTAGCAGCTTAAGCGGGGGGGAAGAGACCCAGTACTTC. It translates to CASSLSGGEETQYF.

CDR3 nucleotides: TGTGCCTGGGCGCGACTAGCGGGCCCTCAAGAGACCCAGTACTTC. Its translation is CAWARLAGPQETQYF. The rearrangement links TRBV30 to TRBJ2-5; 10 bases map to TRBD2. Germline assignment: CDR1 GTSNPN and CDR2 SVGIG (reference sequence). With 5 bases clipped from V and 2 bases from J, the junction kept 8 bases outside the gene matches. This CDR3 comprises 15 residues.

As concerns this clone: One end of the junction is discordant with germline, which a read error may explain. The chain combines TRBV30 with TRBJ2-7; 7 bases fit TRBD1. Looked up from germline, CDR1 is GTSNPN and CDR2 is SVGIG (reference sequence). This CDR3 region has 13 residues. The CDR3 spells CASSTGTAYEQYF. The DNA of the CDR3 is TGTGCCTCGAGTACCGGGACAGCCTACGAGCAGTACTTC.

The chain couples TRBV16 to TRBJ1-2; no reliable D call. Deletions cut 2 bases from V and 0 bases from J, with 16 bases between. Germline V gene data show CDR1 as KGHSY and CDR2 as FQNENV. The length of the CDR3 is 17 residues. This CDR3 reads CASSQKRWKLANYGYTF. Here the CDR3 DNA reads TGTGCCAGCAGCCAAAAGAGGTGGAAGTTAGCTAACTATGGCTACACCTTC.

This rearrangement joins TRBV4-3 to TRBJ2-7; no clear D. The CDR3 is made up of 15 amino acids. Trimming took off 1 base at V and 2 bases at J, with 12 bases between the two ends. Per germline, CDR1 LGHNA and CDR2 YSLEER. The CDR3 loop reads CASSQVVLETYEQYF. CDR3 in DNA: TGCGCCAGCAGCCAAGTCGTCCTGGAGACCTACGAGCAGTACTTC.

This chain joins TRBV7-2 and TRBJ2-1; D might be TRBD2 (5 bases). This CDR3 spans 18 amino acids. The V gene lost 1 base and the J gene lost 6 bases, with 22 bases spanning the gap. Germline V gene lookup returns CDR1 SGHTA and CDR2 FQGNSA. The CDR3 loop reads CASSLVLIQAVRLNEQFF. The CDR3 DNA reads as TGTGCCAGCAGCTTAGTGCTGATTCAAGCGGTACGTCTCAATGAGCAGTTCTTC.

CDR3 coding DNA: TGTGCCAGTAGTATCAGGAGGGTGGGAGAGACCCAGTACTTC. Protein sequence: CASSIRRVGETQYF. The chain joins TRBV19 to TRBJ2-5; tentatively, D is TRBD2 (6 bases). The germline V gene encodes CDR1 LNHDA and CDR2 SQIVND (reference sequence). The CDR3 runs to 14 residues. V dropped 3 bases and J dropped 4 bases, with 12 bases sitting between them.

This clone was found a few times. This rearrangement joins TRBV9 to TRBJ1-1; TRBD1 agrees at 10 bases. CDR1 SGDLS and CDR2 YYNGEE come from the germline V gene. J gave up 9 bases and V 3 bases, and 5 bases lay outside the gene matches. This CDR3 is 13 amino acids long. The CDR3 protein is CASSAGTGVQAFF. CDR3 DNA: TGTGCCAGCAGCGCCGGGACAGGGGTACAAGCTTTCTTT.

The V and J genes are TRBV7-2 and TRBJ2-2, with 7 bases lining up with TRBD1. With 5 bases clipped from V and 4 bases from J, the junction kept 4 bases outside the gene matches. The CDR3 is made up of 14 amino acids. Germline loops: CDR1 SGHTA, CDR2 FQGNSA. The CDR3 sequence is CASSQTGATGELFF. The CDR3 DNA sequence: TGTGCCAGCAGCCAAACAGGGGCCACCGGGGAGCTGTTTTTT.

The J gene is TRBJ2-7, the V gene TRBV5-1; tentative D call: TRBD1 (6 bases). This CDR3 spans 15 amino acids. Germline-derived CDR1 and CDR2 are SGHRS and YFSETQ. V was cut by 3 bases and J by 0 bases, with 13 bases left in between. The CDR3 DNA is TGCGCCAGCAGCTATACAGGGTATCCCTCCTACGAGCAGTACTTC. Protein: CASSYTGYPSYEQYF.

J is TRBJ2-2 and V is TRBV13, with TRBD2 matching 12 bases. The V gene end was trimmed by 4 bases and the J gene end by 4 bases; junction bases not matched to a gene: 4. CDR3 length equals 16 residues. Germline loops: CDR1 PRHDT, CDR2 FYEKMQ (reference sequence). In DNA form, the CDR3 reads TGTGCCAGCAGCTATCTAGCGGGGGGGATCACCGGGGAGCTGTTTTTT. This codes for CASSYLAGGITGELFF.

The V gene is TRBV6-5, the J gene TRBJ2-5, with 7 positions matching TRBD2. The trim removed 10 bases at V and 2 bases at J, leaving 10 bases unmatched. Germline-derived CDR1 and CDR2 are MNHEY and SVGAGI. This CDR3 contains 14 residues. This CDR3 reads CATCRAGLQETQYF. The CDR3 bases are TGTGCCACCTGCAGAGCGGGGCTTCAAGAGACCCAGTACTTC.

The chain links TRBV7-9 to TRBJ1-6; 10 bases match TRBD1. This CDR3 is built from 15 residues. Germline V lookup: CDR1 SEHNR, CDR2 FQNEAQ (reference sequence). V shed 7 bases, J shed 2 bases, and the junction held 2 bases outside the gene matches. The CDR3 region is CASNDRGPYNSPLHF. The CDR3 DNA follows: TGTGCCAGCAACGACAGGGGGCCCTATAATTCACCCCTCCACTTT. Full variable domain (missing parts from reference TRBV7-9 and TRBJ1-6): DTGVSQNPRHKITKRGQNVTFRCDPISEHNRLYWYRQTLGQGPEFLTYFQNEAQLEKSRLLSDRFSAERPKGSFSTLEIQRTEQGDSAMYLCASNDRGPYNSPLHFGNGTRLTVT.

Comment on this clone: Mismatch with germline at one junction end may stem from a read error. V usage is TRBV4-2 and J usage is TRBJ2-7; TRBD2 is a possible D gene (6 bases). Per the germline V gene, CDR1 is LGHNA and CDR2 is YNFKEQ. The CDR3 spans 18 residues. The CDR3 DNA follows: TGTGCCAGCAGCCAAGATCGGGGACTCCGTGACTTATCCTACGGGCAGTACTTC. Its protein product is CASSQDRGLRDLSYGQYF.

V usage is TRBV5-1 and J usage is TRBJ1-2, with D possibly matching TRBD1 (6 bases). The CDR3 runs to 15 residues. Per the germline V gene, CDR1 is SGHRS and CDR2 is YFSETQ. V lost 0 bases and J 8 bases, leaving 17 bases between the germline ends. The CDR3 DNA reads TGCGCCAGCAGCTTGGCCGGGGACACTCTTCAAGGCTACACCTTC. Translating it yields CASSLAGDTLQGYTF.

This clone came up a few times. CDR3 sequence reads: CASSSGLAGGDTQYF. The CDR3 region has the DNA TGTGCCAGCAGCAGTGGACTAGCGGGGGGAGATACGCAGTATTTT. This chain uses TRBV7-3 with TRBJ2-3; 14 positions match TRBD2. The CDR3 has 15 amino acids. In germline, CDR1 is SGHTA, CDR2 FQGTGA. V was clipped by 5 bases and J by 5 bases; unmatched bases: 3.

The chain joins TRBV27 to TRBJ2-3; 9 bases map to TRBD2. The germline V gene encodes CDR1 MNHEY and CDR2 SMNVEV (reference sequence). The junction had 11 bases not matched to a gene; V was cut back by 5 bases and J by 5 bases. This CDR3 region has 16 residues. DNA for the CDR3: TGTGCCAGCAGTCCGGGGACTAGCCGTATTATAGATACGCAGTATTTT. This codes for CASSPGTSRIIDTQYF.

V and J are TRBV20-1 and TRBJ2-7; D is ambiguous. The V and J ends lost 3 bases and 6 bases respectively, with 9 bases between them. There are 11 residues in the CDR3. Germline V CDR1 and CDR2: DFQATT, SNEGSKA (reference sequence). The CDR3: CSASQQFEQYF. As DNA, the CDR3 is TGCAGTGCTAGCCAACAGTTCGAGCAGTACTTC.

V is TRBV7-9 and J is TRBJ2-2; D perhaps matches TRBD1 (7 bases). Trimming shortened V by 3 bases and J by 5 bases, and 13 bases separated the two germline ends. The CDR3 consists of 15 residues. The germline gives CDR1 SEHNR, CDR2 FQNEAQ (reference sequence). The CDR3 region is CASSFPRGTTGELFF. The CDR3 nucleotides are TGTGCCAGCAGCTTTCCCAGGGGGACTACCGGGGAGCTGTTTTTT.

This clone occurred a few times. The genes are TRBV30 and TRBJ2-5, with a weak D call TRBD2 (5 bases). Germline V lookup: CDR1 GTSNPN, CDR2 SVGIG (reference sequence). The CDR3 contains 13 residues. Between the trimmed V and J ends, which lost 5 bases and 3 bases, there was a span of 13 bases. In DNA form, the CDR3 reads TGTGCCTGGTCCTTGGACTCAGAAGAGACCCAGTACTTC. This sequence encodes CAWSLDSEETQYF.

The chain recombines TRBV29-1 with TRBJ1-4; no reliable D call. Germline V gives CDR1 SQVTM, CDR2 ANQGSEA. The ends were cut back, 0 bases at V and 8 bases at J, with 10 bases in the middle. CDR3 size: 13 residues. The CDR3 nucleotides read TGCAGCGTTGAAGAGTCCGGGAAGGAAAAACTGTTTTTT. Translated: CSVEESGKEKLFF.

This clone was detected once. The rearrangement joins TRBV5-1 to TRBJ2-5; tentatively, D is TRBD2 (5 bases). Germline V gene sequence: CDR1 SGHRS, CDR2 YFSETQ. V was pared by 4 bases and J by 5 bases, with 6 bases between. The CDR3 is 11 residues long. CDR3 region: CASSGEETQYF. In DNA form, the CDR3 reads TGCGCCAGCAGCGGGGAGGAGACCCAGTACTTC.

The genes are TRBV27 and TRBJ2-7; D unclear. V dropped 4 bases and J dropped 4 bases, with 5 bases sitting between them. The germline V gene has CDR1 MNHEY and CDR2 SMNVEV (reference sequence). This CDR3 comprises 11 residues. CDR3 in DNA: TGTGCCAGCAGTTATAATTACGAGCAGTACTTC. This encodes CASSYNYEQYF.

The chain couples TRBV6-5 to TRBJ1-2; D is undetermined. Germline CDR1 and CDR2: MNHEY and SVGAGI. Deletions cut 6 bases from V and 8 bases from J, with 10 bases between. The CDR3 contains 11 residues. This chain's CDR3 is CASRGLGGYTF. CDR3 DNA: TGTGCCAGCAGGGGTTTGGGCGGCTACACCTTC.

The rearrangement links TRBV4-3 to TRBJ2-7, with no clear D. This CDR3 is 14 amino acids long. Germline V CDR1 and CDR2: LGHNA, YSLEER. Deletions cut 1 base from V and 2 bases from J, with 9 bases between. CDR3 DNA: TGCGCCAGCAGCCAAGTCGGTAGAGCCTACGAGCAGTACTTC. It is translated as CASSQVGRAYEQYF.

The chain is built from TRBV30 and TRBJ1-1; the match to TRBD1 covers 8 bases. The CDR3 sequence is 15 residues long. CDR1 and CDR2 from the germline V gene are GTSNPN and SVGIG (reference sequence). The V and J ends lost 2 bases and 5 bases, in that order; junction bases with no gene match: 10. The CDR3 here is CAWSSKRQGQTEAFF. Here the CDR3 DNA reads TGTGCCTGGAGTAGTAAGAGACAGGGGCAAACTGAAGCTTTCTTT.

The chain couples TRBV7-9 to TRBJ2-3; D not resolved. Between the trimmed V and J ends, which lost 4 bases and 3 bases, there was a span of 2 bases. CDR1 and CDR2 from the germline V gene are SEHNR and FQNEAQ (reference sequence). CDR3 length equals 11 residues. CDR3 sequence: CASSSTDTQYF. The CDR3, as DNA: TGTGCCAGCAGCTCGACAGATACGCAGTATTTT. The variable domain in full, with the rest retrieved from reference TRBV7-9 and TRBJ2-3, is DTGVSQNPRHKITKRGQNVTFRCDPISEHNRLYWYRQTLGQGPEFLTYFQNEAQLEKSRLLSDRFSAERPKGSFSTLEIQRTEQGDSAMYLCASSSTDTQYFGPGTRLTVL.

This clone was found a few times. This chain connects TRBV18 to TRBJ2-7, with D possibly being TRBD2 (6 bases). There are 12 residues in the CDR3. Trimming left V 5 bases short and J 4 bases short, with 9 bases between. The germline V gene encodes CDR1 KGHSH and CDR2 LQKENI. The CDR3 is CASSSEGYEQYF. CDR3 DNA sequence: TGTGCCAGCTCATCGGAGGGGTACGAGCAGTACTTC.